A selection of T cell receptor beta chains follows, all from one sample in a study of neurological immune-mediated disorders. TCRdb fed the 5' RACE reads into MiXCR, producing one record per CDR3 protein. Of some 49,000 distinct CDR3 sequences listed, less than 15% are singletons. The sample comprised PBMCs. These receptors came from a male donor with HTLV-1-associated myelopathy (HAM/TSP). CDR3s include the opening cysteine and the closing phenylalanine or tryptophan. A D gene is named only where the DNA matches it firmly. Some rows have no size entry. The others give once, few or many, or a class for an expanded clone.

TRBV11-3	TRBJ2-5	many	16	TRBD2	CASSLDMPSGQETQYF	TGTGCCAGCAGCTTAGATATGCCTAGCGGGCAAGAGACCCAGTACTTC
TRBV29-1	TRBJ2-3	many	12	-	CSVQEGSDTQYF	TGCAGCGTTCAAGAGGGTTCAGATACGCAGTATTTT
TRBV12-3/TRBV12-4	TRBJ1-3	medium-sized	12	-	CASSFEGNTIYF	TGTGCCAGCAGTTTCGAGGGAAACACCATATATTTT
TRBV20-1	TRBJ2-1	many	14	TRBD2	CSSRLAGPGNEQFF	TGCAGTTCCAGACTAGCGGGGCCCGGGAATGAGCAGTTCTTC
TRBV18	TRBJ2-3	-	13	-	CASSPQSIDTQYF	TGTGCCAGCTCTCCACAGTCAATAGATACGCAGTATTTT
TRBV20-1	TRBJ2-2	once	15	-	CSADRQQRRAGELFF	TGCAGTGCGGACCGACAACAGAGGAGGGCCGGGGAGCTGTTTTTT
TRBV7-2	TRBJ1-5	many	14	-	CASSSRLSNQPQHF	TGTGCCAGCAGCTCCAGGCTTAGCAATCAGCCCCAGCATTTT
TRBV5-1	TRBJ2-1	few	12	-	CASSRDYNEQFF	TGCGCCAGCAGCCGGGACTACAATGAGCAGTTCTTC
TRBV5-1	TRBJ1-1	few	15	-	CASSLAPTQNTEAFF	TGCGCCAGCAGCTTGGCCCCGACACAGAACACTGAAGCTTTCTTT
TRBV5-1	TRBJ2-5	many	13	-	CASSSGVQETQYF	TGCGCCAGCAGCTCGGGGGTACAAGAGACCCAGTACTTC
TRBV29-1	TRBJ1-2	many	12	-	CSVVGLVYGYTF	TGCAGCGTTGTAGGCCTGGTCTATGGCTACACCTTC
TRBV20-1	TRBJ1-1	many	13	-	CSVSWGGSTEAFF	TGCAGTGTAAGCTGGGGGGGAAGCACTGAAGCTTTCTTT
TRBV2	TRBJ2-3	many	16	-	CASSEAADYLADTQYF	TGTGCCAGCAGTGAAGCGGCGGACTACCTGGCAGATACGCAGTATTTT
TRBV12-3/TRBV12-4	TRBJ1-1	many	15	-	CASSLRQGRGTEAFF	TGTGCCAGCAGTTTACGTCAGGGTAGGGGCACTGAAGCTTTCTTT
TRBV6-2/TRBV6-3	TRBJ2-1	-	14	TRBD2	CASCLAGDHNEQFF	TGTGCCAGCTGCCTAGCGGGGGATCACAATGAGCAGTTCTTC
TRBV4-3	TRBJ2-7	-	14	-	CASSQGTYSDEQYF	TGCGCCAGCAGCCAAGGGACGTACTCCGACGAGCAGTACTTC
TRBV5-5	TRBJ1-1	many	16	-	CASSAYADRGNTEAFF	TGTGCCAGCAGCGCCTATGCGGACCGAGGGAACACTGAAGCTTTCTTT
TRBV20-1	TRBJ2-7	many	12	-	CSAKHRVYEQYF	TGCAGTGCTAAACACAGGGTGTACGAGCAGTACTTC
TRBV5-1	TRBJ2-7	many	12	-	CASSFDGYEQYF	TGCGCCAGCAGCTTCGACGGCTACGAGCAGTACTTC
TRBV20-1	TRBJ2-5	many	16	TRBD2	CSARPLTSGGRETQYF	TGCAGTGCTAGACCGTTGACTAGCGGGGGCCGGGAGACCCAGTACTTC
TRBV7-2	TRBJ2-1	many	15	TRBD1	CASSLVQGAQNEQFF	TGTGCCAGCAGCCTCGTACAGGGGGCGCAGAATGAGCAGTTCTTC
TRBV10-1	TRBJ1-1	many	16	-	CASKSPVFSTNTEAFF	TGCGCCAGCAAATCCCCAGTTTTTTCGACGAACACTGAAGCTTTCTTT
TRBV28	TRBJ1-2	-	14	-	CASDRTGPNYGYTF	TGTGCCAGCGATCGGACGGGCCCTAACTATGGCTACACCTTC
TRBV5-6	TRBJ1-6	many	14	-	CASSWPGGNSPLHF	TGTGCCAGCAGCTGGCCGGGGGGGAATTCACCCCTCCACTTT
TRBV5-1	TRBJ1-4	many	15	-	CASSLEVSVQEKLFF	TGCGCCAGCAGCTTGGAGGTCTCTGTGCAGGAAAAACTGTTTTTT
TRBV20-1	TRBJ1-3	many	13	-	CSAPDSSGNTIYF	TGCAGTGCCCCCGACAGCTCTGGAAACACCATATATTTT
TRBV6-5	TRBJ2-7	-	11	-	CASSYSDERYF	TGTGCCAGCAGTTACTCAGACGAGCGGTACTTC
TRBV5-6	TRBJ2-4	many	17	TRBD2	CASSPTSGGAGGNIQYF	TGTGCCAGCAGCCCAACTAGCGGGGGGGCCGGCGGAAACATTCAGTACTTC
TRBV15	TRBJ1-4	many	14	-	CATSAGVDNEKLFF	TGTGCCACCAGCGCAGGCGTCGATAATGAAAAACTGTTTTTT
TRBV10-3	TRBJ2-3	-	11	-	CAIRRTDTQYF	TGTGCCATCAGACGCACAGATACGCAGTATTTT
TRBV15	TRBJ2-7	once	14	-	CATSRVGGMYEQYF	TGTGCCACCAGCAGAGTGGGGGGTATGTACGAGCAGTACTTC
TRBV20-1	TRBJ1-2	many	13	-	CSARVGHNYGYTF	TGCAGTGCTAGAGTCGGGCACAACTATGGCTACACCTTC
TRBV20-1	TRBJ1-1	many	13	-	CSARVAQVRLAFF	TGCAGTGCTAGAGTGGCACAGGTCAGACTCGCTTTCTTT
TRBV3-1	TRBJ2-3	-	15	TRBD1	CASSARGTDTDTQYF	TGTGCCAGCAGTGCCCGAGGGACAGACACAGATACGCAGTATTTT
TRBV14	TRBJ2-4	many	20	TRBD2	CASSQDSLAGGPFRKNIQYF	TGTGCCAGCAGCCAAGATTCGCTAGCGGGGGGCCCTTTTAGGAAAAACATTCAGTACTTC
TRBV28	TRBJ2-7	many	10	-	CASSNYEQYF	TGTGCCAGCAGTAACTACGAGCAGTACTTC
TRBV7-2	TRBJ2-7	many	14	-	CASSLRGGLLEQYF	TGTGCCAGCAGCTTAAGGGGGGGACTACTCGAGCAGTACTTC
TRBV5-1	TRBJ2-3	many	15	TRBD1	CASSLRTGITDTQYF	TGCGCCAGCAGCTTGAGGACAGGGATCACAGATACGCAGTATTTT
TRBV6-5	TRBJ1-2	many	15	-	CASRRPRPDTYGYTF	TGTGCCAGCAGGCGTCCCCGCCCAGACACCTATGGCTACACCTTC
TRBV20-1	TRBJ2-4	-	13	-	CSAREGAKNIQYF	TGCAGTGCTAGAGAGGGGGCCAAAAACATTCAGTACTTC
TRBV15	TRBJ2-7	many	14	-	CATSSFDRPDEQYF	TGTGCCACCAGCTCATTTGACAGGCCCGACGAGCAGTACTTC
TRBV19	TRBJ2-4	many	13	-	CASSIGAGNIQYF	TGTGCCAGTAGTATAGGGGCAGGAAACATTCAGTACTTC
TRBV5-1	TRBJ2-5	many	14	-	CASSDDSGGETQYF	TGCGCCAGCAGCGACGACTCCGGTGGGGAGACCCAGTACTTC
TRBV14	TRBJ2-1	many	15	-	CASGLVGRSYNEQFF	TGTGCCAGCGGTTTGGTGGGACGCTCCTACAATGAGCAGTTCTTC
TRBV18	TRBJ2-7	many	15	-	CASSLSLVPDVEQYF	TGTGCCAGCTCCCTGAGTTTGGTCCCGGACGTGGAGCAGTACTTC
TRBV6-5	TRBJ1-1	many	14	-	CASSYAGLNTEAFF	TGTGCCAGCAGTTACGCAGGACTGAACACTGAAGCTTTCTTT
TRBV28	TRBJ2-3	many	17	-	CASSPPRSRGSTDTQYF	TGTGCCAGCAGCCCGCCCCGCTCGCGGGGAAGCACAGATACGCAGTATTTT
TRBV7-6	TRBJ2-6	many	17	-	CASSLLRRGMGANVLTF	TGTGCCAGCAGCTTACTTCGGAGGGGAATGGGGGCCAACGTCCTGACTTTC
TRBV6-5	TRBJ2-2	-	16	TRBD1	CASRPSGGQNTGELFF	TGTGCCAGCAGGCCATCAGGGGGACAGAACACCGGGGAGCTGTTTTTT
TRBV10-3	TRBJ1-2	-	14	-	CAISESGGPYGYTF	TGTGCCATCAGTGAGTCGGGAGGACCCTATGGCTACACCTTC
TRBV7-2	TRBJ1-5	many	14	-	CASSLRQGNQPQHF	TGTGCCAGCAGCTTAAGGCAGGGGAATCAGCCCCAGCATTTT
TRBV12-3/TRBV12-4	TRBJ1-5	many	15	TRBD1	CASSPDRVGNQPQHF	TGTGCCAGCAGCCCAGACAGGGTTGGCAATCAGCCCCAGCATTTT
TRBV18	TRBJ2-3	many	14	TRBD1	CASSPDRARDTQYF	TGTGCCAGCTCACCGGACAGGGCCCGCGATACGCAGTATTTT
TRBV20-1	TRBJ1-2	many	15	-	CSARGGSPRSYGYTF	TGCAGTGCTAGAGGGGGGTCCCCCCGGAGCTATGGCTACACCTTC
TRBV29-1	TRBJ1-3	many	13	TRBD1	CSGTRGAGNTIYF	TGCAGCGGTACCAGGGGGGCTGGAAACACCATATATTTT
TRBV6-6	TRBJ2-3	many	12	-	CASSFTADTQYF	TGTGCCAGCAGTTTCACGGCAGATACGCAGTATTTT
TRBV20-1	TRBJ1-2	medium-sized	14	-	CSARDPNRRSGYTF	TGCAGTGCTAGAGACCCAAACAGGAGGTCCGGCTACACCTTC
TRBV20-1	TRBJ1-5	-	14	-	CSASQTFVNKPQHF	TGCAGTGCTAGTCAGACATTTGTTAATAAGCCCCAGCATTTT
TRBV15	TRBJ1-5	many	16	TRBD1	CATSRGQGASGQPQHF	TGTGCCACCAGCAGGGGACAGGGGGCGTCTGGGCAGCCCCAGCATTTT